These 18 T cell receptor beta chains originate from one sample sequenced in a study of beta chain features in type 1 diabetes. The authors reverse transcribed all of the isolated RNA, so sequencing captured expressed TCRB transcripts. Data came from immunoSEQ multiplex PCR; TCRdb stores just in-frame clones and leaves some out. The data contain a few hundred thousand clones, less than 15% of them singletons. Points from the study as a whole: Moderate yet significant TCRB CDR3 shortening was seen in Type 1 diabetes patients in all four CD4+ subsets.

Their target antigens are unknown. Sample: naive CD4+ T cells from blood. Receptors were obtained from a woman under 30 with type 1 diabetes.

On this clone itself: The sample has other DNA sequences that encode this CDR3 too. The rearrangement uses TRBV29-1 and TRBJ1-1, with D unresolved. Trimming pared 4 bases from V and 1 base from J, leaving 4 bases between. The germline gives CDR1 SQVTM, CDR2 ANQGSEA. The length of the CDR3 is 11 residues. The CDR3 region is CSVVRNTEAFF. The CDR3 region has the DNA TGCAGCGTTGTTAGGAACACTGAAGCTTTCTTT.

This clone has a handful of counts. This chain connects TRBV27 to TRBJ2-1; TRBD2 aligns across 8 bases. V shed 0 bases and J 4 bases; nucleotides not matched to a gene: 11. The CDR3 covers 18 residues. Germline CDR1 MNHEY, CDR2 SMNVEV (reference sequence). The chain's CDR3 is CASSLSLGAGGYYNEQFF. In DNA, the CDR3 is TGTGCCAGCAGTTTATCTCTCGGGGCGGGAGGTTATTACAATGAGCAGTTCTTC.

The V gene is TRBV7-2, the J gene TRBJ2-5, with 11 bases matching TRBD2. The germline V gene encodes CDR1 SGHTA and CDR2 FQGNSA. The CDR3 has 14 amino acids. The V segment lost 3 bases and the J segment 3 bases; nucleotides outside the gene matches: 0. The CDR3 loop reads CASSLGLAEETQYF. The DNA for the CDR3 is TGTGCCAGCAGCTTGGGACTAGCGGAAGAGACCCAGTACTTC.

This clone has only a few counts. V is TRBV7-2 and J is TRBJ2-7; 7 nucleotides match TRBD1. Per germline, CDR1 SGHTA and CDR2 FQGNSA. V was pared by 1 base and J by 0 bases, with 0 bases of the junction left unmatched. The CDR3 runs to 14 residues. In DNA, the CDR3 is TGTGCCAGCAGCTTAGGGGACAGCTCCTACGAGCAGTACTTC. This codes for CASSLGDSSYEQYF.

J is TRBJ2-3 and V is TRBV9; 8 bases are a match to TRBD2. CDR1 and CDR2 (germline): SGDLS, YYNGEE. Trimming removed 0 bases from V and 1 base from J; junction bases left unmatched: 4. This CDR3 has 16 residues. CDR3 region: CASSVGVRGGTDTQYF. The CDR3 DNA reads TGTGCCAGCAGCGTAGGGGTGCGGGGGGGCACAGATACGCAGTATTTT.

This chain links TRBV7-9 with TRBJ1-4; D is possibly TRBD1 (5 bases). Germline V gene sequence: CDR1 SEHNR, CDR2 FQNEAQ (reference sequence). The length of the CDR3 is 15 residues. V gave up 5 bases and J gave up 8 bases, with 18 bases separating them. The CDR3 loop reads CASSVGRGAIEKLFF. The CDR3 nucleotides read TGTGCCAGCAGCGTAGGAAGGGGCGCTATAGAAAAACTGTTTTTT.

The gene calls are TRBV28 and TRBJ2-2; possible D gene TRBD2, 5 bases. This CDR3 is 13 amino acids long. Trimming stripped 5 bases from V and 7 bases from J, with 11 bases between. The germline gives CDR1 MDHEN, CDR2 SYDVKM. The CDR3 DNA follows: TGTGCCAGCAGTGTAGGACTCCACGGGGAGCTGTTTTTT. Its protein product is CASSVGLHGELFF.

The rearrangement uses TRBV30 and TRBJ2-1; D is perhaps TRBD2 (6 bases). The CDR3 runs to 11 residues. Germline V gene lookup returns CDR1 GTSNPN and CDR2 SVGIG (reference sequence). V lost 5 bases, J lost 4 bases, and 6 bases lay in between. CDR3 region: CAWGGYNEQFF. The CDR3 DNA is TGTGCCTGGGGGGGGTACAATGAGCAGTTCTTC.

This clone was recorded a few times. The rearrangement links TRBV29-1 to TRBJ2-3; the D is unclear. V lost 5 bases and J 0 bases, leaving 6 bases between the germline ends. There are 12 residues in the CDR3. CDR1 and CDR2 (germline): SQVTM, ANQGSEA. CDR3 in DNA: TGCAGCGTTTTGACTAGCACAGATACGCAGTATTTT. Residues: CSVLTSTDTQYF.

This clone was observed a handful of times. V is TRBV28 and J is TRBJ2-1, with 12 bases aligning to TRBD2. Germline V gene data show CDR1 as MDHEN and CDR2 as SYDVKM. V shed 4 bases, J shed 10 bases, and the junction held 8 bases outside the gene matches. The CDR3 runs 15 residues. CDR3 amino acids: CASSSTSGRGREQFF. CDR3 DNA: TGTGCCAGCAGTTCGACTAGCGGGAGAGGCAGGGAGCAGTTCTTC.

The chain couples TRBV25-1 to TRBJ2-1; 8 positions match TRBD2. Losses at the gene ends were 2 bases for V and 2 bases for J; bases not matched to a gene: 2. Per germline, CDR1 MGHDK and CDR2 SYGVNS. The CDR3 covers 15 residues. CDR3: CASSEAGGPYNEQFF. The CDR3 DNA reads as TGTGCCAGCAGTGAAGCGGGGGGACCCTACAATGAGCAGTTCTTC.

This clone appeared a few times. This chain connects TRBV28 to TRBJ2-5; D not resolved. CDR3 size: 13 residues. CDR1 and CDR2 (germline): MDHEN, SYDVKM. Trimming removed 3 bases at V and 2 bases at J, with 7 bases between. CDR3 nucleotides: TGTGCCAGCAGTTTGCGGATGCAAGAGACCCAGTACTTC. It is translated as CASSLRMQETQYF.

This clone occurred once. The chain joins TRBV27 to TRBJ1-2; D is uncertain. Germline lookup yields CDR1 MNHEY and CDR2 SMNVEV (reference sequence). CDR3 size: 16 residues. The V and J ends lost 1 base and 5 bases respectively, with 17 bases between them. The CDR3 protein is CASSLWSIRRLYGYTF. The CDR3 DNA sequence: TGTGCCAGCAGTTTATGGTCCATTCGCCGACTTTATGGCTACACCTTC.

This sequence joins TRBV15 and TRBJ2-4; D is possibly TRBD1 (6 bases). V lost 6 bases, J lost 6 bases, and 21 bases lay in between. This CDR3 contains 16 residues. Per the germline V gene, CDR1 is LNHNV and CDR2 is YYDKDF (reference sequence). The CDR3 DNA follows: TGTGCCACCAGTACGGAAGGGGGTAGTGGCCGAAACATTCAGTACTTC. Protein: CATSTEGGSGRNIQYF.

The CDR3 DNA reads TGTGCCAGCTCACAAGGACAGCGGAACACTGAAGCTTTCTTT. This encodes CASSQGQRNTEAFF. V gene TRBV18 combines with J gene TRBJ1-1; D perhaps matches TRBD1 (6 bases). Trimming left V 4 bases short and J 1 base short, with 10 bases between. The CDR3 is made up of 14 amino acids. Germline-derived CDR1 and CDR2 are KGHSH and LQKENI.

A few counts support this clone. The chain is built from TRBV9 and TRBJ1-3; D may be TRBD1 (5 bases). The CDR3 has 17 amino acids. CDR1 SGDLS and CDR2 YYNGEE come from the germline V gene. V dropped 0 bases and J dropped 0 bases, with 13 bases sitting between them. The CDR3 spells CASSVAQGARSGNTIYF. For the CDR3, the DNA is TGTGCCAGCAGCGTAGCGCAGGGTGCCCGCTCTGGAAACACCATATATTTT.

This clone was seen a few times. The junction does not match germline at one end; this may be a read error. The CDR3 bases are TGTGCCAGCTCCCCACAGGGACTAGCGAGGCAGTTCTTC. Amino acids: CASSPQGLARQFF. The chain carries TRBV18 and TRBJ2-1, with TRBD2 matching over 10 bases. CDR1 and CDR2 from the germline V gene are KGHSH and LQKENI. The CDR3 totals 13 residues.

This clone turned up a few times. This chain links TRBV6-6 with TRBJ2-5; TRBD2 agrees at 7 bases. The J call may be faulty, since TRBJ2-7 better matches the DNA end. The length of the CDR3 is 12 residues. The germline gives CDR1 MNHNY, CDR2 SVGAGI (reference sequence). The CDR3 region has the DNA TGTGCCAGTGGGGGGGGAACCTACGAGCAGTACTTC. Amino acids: CASGGGTYEQYF.